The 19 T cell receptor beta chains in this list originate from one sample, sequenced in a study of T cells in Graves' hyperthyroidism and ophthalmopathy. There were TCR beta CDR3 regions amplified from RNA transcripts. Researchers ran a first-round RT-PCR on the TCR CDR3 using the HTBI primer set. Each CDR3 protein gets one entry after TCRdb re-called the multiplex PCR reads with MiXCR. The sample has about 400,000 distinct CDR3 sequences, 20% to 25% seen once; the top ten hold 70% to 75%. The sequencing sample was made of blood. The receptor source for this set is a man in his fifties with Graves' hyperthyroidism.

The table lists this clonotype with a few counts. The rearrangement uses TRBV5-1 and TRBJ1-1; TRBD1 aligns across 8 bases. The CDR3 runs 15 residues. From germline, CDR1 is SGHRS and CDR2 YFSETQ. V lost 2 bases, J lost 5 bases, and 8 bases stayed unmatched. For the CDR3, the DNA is TGCGCCAGCAGCTTAAGGACAGGGCAGGGTACTGAAGCTTTCTTT. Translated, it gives CASSLRTGQGTEAFF. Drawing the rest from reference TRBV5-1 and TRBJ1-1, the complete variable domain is KAGVTQTPRYLIKTRGQQVTLSCSPISGHRSVSWYQQTPGQGLQFLFEYFSETQRNKGNFPGRFSGRQFSNSRSEMNVSTLELGDSALYLCASSLRTGQGTEAFFGQGTRLTVV.

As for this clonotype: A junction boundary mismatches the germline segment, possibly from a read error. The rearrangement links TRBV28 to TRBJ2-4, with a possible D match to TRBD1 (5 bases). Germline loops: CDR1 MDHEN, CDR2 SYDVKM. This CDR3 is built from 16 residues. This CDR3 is CTSSTDSFRAKNIQYF. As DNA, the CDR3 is TGTACCAGCAGTACAGACAGTTTCCGAGCCAAAAACATTCAGTACTTC. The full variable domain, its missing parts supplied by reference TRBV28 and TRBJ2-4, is DVKVTQSSRYLVKRTGEKVFLECVQDMDHENMFWYRQDPGLGLRLIYFSYDVKMKEKGDIPEGYSVSREKKERFSLILESASTNQTSMYLCTSSTDSFRAKNIQYFGAGTRLSVL.

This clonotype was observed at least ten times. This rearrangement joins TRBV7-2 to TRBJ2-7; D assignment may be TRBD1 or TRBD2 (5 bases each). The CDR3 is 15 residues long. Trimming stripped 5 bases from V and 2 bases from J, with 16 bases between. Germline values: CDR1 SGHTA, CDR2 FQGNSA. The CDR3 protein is CASSRSQGPPYEQYF. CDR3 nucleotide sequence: TGTGCCAGCAGCCGGAGCCAGGGACCCCCCTACGAGCAGTACTTC.

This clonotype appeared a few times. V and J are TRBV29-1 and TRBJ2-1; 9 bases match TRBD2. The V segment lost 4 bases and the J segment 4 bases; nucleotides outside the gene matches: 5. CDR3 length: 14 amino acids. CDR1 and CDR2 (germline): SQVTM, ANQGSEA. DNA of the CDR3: TGCAGCGTTGGGCGGGAGGGCCAATACAATGAGCAGTTCTTC. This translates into CSVGREGQYNEQFF.

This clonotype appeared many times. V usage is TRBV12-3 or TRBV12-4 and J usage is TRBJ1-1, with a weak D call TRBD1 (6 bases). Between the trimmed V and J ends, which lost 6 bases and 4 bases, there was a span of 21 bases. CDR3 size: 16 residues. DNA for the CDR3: TGTGCCAGCAGACCACTGATTTGGGGGGCGGGCACTGAAGCTTTCTTT. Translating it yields CASRPLIWGAGTEAFF.

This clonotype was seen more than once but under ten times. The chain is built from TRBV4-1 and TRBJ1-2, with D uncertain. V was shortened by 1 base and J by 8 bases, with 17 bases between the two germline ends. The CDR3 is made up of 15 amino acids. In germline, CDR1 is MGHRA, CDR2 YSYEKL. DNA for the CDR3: TGCGCCAGCAGCCAAGTAGACGGTCCCCACGGCGGCTACACCTTC. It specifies CASSQVDGPHGGYTF.

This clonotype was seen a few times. CDR3 DNA: TGTGCCACCAGCAGAGGGCTTGCGGGAGAAAACAATGAGCAGTTCTTC. This gives the protein CATSRGLAGENNEQFF. The chain recombines TRBV15 with TRBJ2-1, with 7 positions matching TRBD2. After removal of 1 base from V and 5 bases from J, the junction contained 8 bases not matched to a gene. Germline V gives CDR1 LNHNV, CDR2 YYDKDF (reference sequence). The CDR3 totals 16 residues.

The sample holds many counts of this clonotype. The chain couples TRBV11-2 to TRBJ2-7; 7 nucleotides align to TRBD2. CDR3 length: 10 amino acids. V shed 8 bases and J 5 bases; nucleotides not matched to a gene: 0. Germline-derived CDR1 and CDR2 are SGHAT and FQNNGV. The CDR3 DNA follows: TGTGCCAGCGGGGGGGACGAGCAGTACTTC. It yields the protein CASGGDEQYF.

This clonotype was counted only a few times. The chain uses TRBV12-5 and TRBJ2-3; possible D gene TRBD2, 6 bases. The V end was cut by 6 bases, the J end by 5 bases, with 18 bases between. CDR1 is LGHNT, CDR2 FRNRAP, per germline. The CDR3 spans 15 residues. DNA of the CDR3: TGTGCTAGTGGCACCCCCCCTCTAGCGATAGATACGCAGTATTTT. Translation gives CASGTPPLAIDTQYF.

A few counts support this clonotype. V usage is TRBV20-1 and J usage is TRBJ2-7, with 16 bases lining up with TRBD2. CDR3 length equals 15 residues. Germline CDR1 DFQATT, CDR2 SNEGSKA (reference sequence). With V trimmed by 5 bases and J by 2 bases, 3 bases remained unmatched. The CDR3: CSASGTSGRAYEQYF. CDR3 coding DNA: TGCAGTGCTTCCGGGACTAGCGGGAGGGCCTACGAGCAGTACTTC.

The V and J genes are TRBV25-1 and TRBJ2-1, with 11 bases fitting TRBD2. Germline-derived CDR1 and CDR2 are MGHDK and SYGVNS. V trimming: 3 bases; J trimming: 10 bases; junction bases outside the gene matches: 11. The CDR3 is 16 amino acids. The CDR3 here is CASSDLRLAGTREQFF. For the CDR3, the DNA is TGTGCCAGCAGTGATTTGCGACTAGCGGGGACAAGGGAGCAGTTCTTC.

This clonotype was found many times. The CDR3 loop is CSALGLAGAEQYF. The CDR3 coding sequence is TGCAGTGCTTTGGGACTAGCGGGAGCCGAGCAGTACTTC. The J gene is TRBJ2-7, the V gene TRBV20-1; TRBD2 agrees at 14 bases. There are 13 residues in the CDR3. Germline CDR1 reads DFQATT; CDR2 reads SNEGSKA (reference sequence). J gave up 6 bases and V 5 bases, and 3 bases lay outside the gene matches.

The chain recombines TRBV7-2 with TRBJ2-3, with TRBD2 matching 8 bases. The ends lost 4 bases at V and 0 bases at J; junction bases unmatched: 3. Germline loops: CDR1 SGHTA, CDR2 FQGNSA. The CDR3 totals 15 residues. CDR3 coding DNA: TGTGCCAGCAGCTCGACTAGCGCCAGCACAGATACGCAGTATTTT. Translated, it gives CASSSTSASTDTQYF.

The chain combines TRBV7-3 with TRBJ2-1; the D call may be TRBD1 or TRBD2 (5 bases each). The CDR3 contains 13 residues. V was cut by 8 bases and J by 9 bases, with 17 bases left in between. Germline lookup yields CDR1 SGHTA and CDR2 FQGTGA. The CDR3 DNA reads TGTGCCAGCGGCCTTCAGGGAGAGCTTGAGCAGTTCTTC. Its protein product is CASGLQGELEQFF. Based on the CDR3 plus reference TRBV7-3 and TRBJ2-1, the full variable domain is GAGVSQTPSNKVTEKGKYVELRCDPISGHTALYWYRQSLGQGPEFLIYFQGTGAADDSGLPNDRFFAVRPEGSVSTLKIQRTERGDSAVYLCASGLQGELEQFFGPGTRLTVL.

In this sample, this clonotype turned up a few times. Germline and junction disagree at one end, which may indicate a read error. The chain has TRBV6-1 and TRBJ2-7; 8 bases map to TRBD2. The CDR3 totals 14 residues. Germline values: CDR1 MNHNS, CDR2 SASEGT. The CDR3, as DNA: TGTGCCAGCAGGGAAGGACTAGCAGATTACGAGCAGTACTTC. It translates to CASREGLADYEQYF.

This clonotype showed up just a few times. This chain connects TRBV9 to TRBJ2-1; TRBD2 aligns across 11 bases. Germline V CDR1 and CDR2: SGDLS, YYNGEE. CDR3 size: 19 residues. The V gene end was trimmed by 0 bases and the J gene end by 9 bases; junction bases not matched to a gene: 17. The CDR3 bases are TGTGCCAGCAGCGTAGACGCAGGCCTTCGACTAGCGGGGAGGTCTGAGCAGTTCTTC. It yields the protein CASSVDAGLRLAGRSEQFF.

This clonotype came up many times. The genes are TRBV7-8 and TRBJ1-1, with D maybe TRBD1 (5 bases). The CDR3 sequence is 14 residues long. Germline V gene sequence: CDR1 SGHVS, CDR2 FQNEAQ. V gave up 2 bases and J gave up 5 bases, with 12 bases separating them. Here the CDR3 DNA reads TGTGCCAGCAGCTTACCTCAGACAGAAACTGAAGCTTTCTTT. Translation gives CASSLPQTETEAFF.

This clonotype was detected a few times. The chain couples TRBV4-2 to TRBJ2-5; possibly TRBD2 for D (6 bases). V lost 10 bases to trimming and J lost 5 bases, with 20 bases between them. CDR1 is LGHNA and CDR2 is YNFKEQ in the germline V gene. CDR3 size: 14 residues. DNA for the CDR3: TGTGCCACCCGCAATACGGGAGAGGGGGAGACCCAGTACTTC. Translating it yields CATRNTGEGETQYF.

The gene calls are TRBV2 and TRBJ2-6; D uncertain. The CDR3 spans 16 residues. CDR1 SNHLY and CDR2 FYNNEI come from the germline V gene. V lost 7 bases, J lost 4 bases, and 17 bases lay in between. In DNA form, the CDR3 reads TGTGCCAGCAAAACTAAGGGAAGGTACGGGGCCAACGTCCTGACTTTC. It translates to CASKTKGRYGANVLTF.